These T cell receptor beta chains were read from a single sample in a study of shared clonotypes between healthy human individuals. Assay used: immunoSEQ multiplex PCR; TCRdb lists only in-frame clones, some missing. The sample shows millions of clones, approximately 93% of them seen only once. Material: naive CD4+ T cells from PBMCs. Receptors originate from a man between 18 and 29 years old in good health. Some clones in this sample may be carry-over from other donors' samples. The CDR3 runs from the conserved cysteine through the conserved F or W. The D gene is left open where the match is weak. Rows may omit the clone size; those that give it use once, few, many or a size class.

d_call,clone_size,v_call,j_call,cdr3_nt,cdr3_aa
TRBD1,NA,TRBV4-2,TRBJ2-3,TGTGCCAGCAGCCGGGACAGTCCGACAGATACGCAGTATTTT,CASSRDSPTDTQYF
TRBD1,once,TRBV18,TRBJ1-1,TGTGCCAGCTCACGCCACCCAGGGGGGTTGAACACTGAAGCTTTCTTT,CASSRHPGGLNTEAFF
NA,NA,TRBV6-1,TRBJ2-3,TGTGCCAGCAGAGAACAGGGATTAATTAGCACAGATACGCAGTATTTT,CASREQGLISTDTQYF
TRBD1,NA,TRBV19,TRBJ1-5,TGTGCCAGTGCCGGACAGGGAGGTAGTCAGCCCCAGCATTTT,CASAGQGGSQPQHF
TRBD2,NA,TRBV5-8,TRBJ2-3,TGTGCCAGCAGCGACTCTAGCGGGAGGGCCCTAGATACGCAGTATTTT,CASSDSSGRALDTQYF
TRBD2,NA,TRBV29-1,TRBJ2-5,TGCAGCGTTGTAAAAGCGGGAGGGCGGATAGAGACCCAGTACTTC,CSVVKAGGRIETQYF
NA,NA,TRBV27,TRBJ1-1,TGTGCCAGCAGTTTATCGGGCGGAGGGATTGAAGCTTTCTTT,CASSLSGGGIEAFF
NA,NA,TRBV28,TRBJ1-2,TGTGCCAGCAGTTTCGGTGGGCAGTCCCTCCATAACTATGGCTACACCTTC,CASSFGGQSLHNYGYTF
NA,NA,TRBV5-1,TRBJ2-7,TGCGCCAGCAGCCTCCGGACAGAAATGGGGTACGAGCAGTACTTC,CASSLRTEMGYEQYF
TRBD1,NA,TRBV6-1,TRBJ1-1,TGTGCCAGCAGTTCTAACAGGGGGACTGAAGCTTTCTTT,CASSSNRGTEAFF
TRBD1,NA,TRBV9,TRBJ2-1,TGTGCCAGCAGCTACGGACAGGGGTCGGATGAGCAGTTCTTC,CASSYGQGSDEQFF
TRBD1,NA,TRBV9,TRBJ1-1,TGTGCCAGCAGCGTAGCGGGGGACAGTCAAGCTTTCTTT,CASSVAGDSQAFF
NA,NA,TRBV30,TRBJ2-1,TGTGCCTGGAGTGGTCTCAATCCGTTCTTC,CAWSGLNPFF
NA,NA,TRBV6-1,TRBJ1-5,TGTGCCAGCAGTGGGGACCTCGCCAATCAGCCCCAGCATTTT,CASSGDLANQPQHF
TRBD1,NA,TRBV5-1,TRBJ2-1,TGCGCCAGCAGGCCGACAGGGGGCGTCCCCTACAATGAGCAGTTCTTC,CASRPTGGVPYNEQFF
TRBD1,NA,TRBV28,TRBJ1-5,TGTGCCAGCAGTCCAGACAGGGATCAGCCCCAGCATTTT,CASSPDRDQPQHF
TRBD2,once,TRBV5-1,TRBJ2-7,TGCGCCAGCAGCTTTTCGGGCGGGAGGGCCTACGAGCAGTACTTC,CASSFSGGRAYEQYF
NA,NA,TRBV2,TRBJ2-3,TGTGCCAGCAGGGGCTGGGGTGGCCACGCAGGGGATGGAGCGCAGTATTTT,CASRGWGGHAGDGAQYF
NA,NA,TRBV5-1,TRBJ1-1,TGCGCCAGCAGCTTGATCCAGGGTGGGACGGGCACTGAAGCTTTCTTT,CASSLIQGGTGTEAFF
NA,few,TRBV2,TRBJ1-1,TGTGCCAGCGGCCCCCGGGTCGGGAACACTGAAGCTTTCTTT,CASGPRVGNTEAFF
TRBD1,NA,TRBV14,TRBJ2-7,TGTGCCAGCAGCCTGACAGGGCGCTCCTACGAGCAGTACTTC,CASSLTGRSYEQYF
TRBD1,NA,TRBV5-1,TRBJ1-2,TGCGCCAGCAGCTTGGCCCCCTTGGGTCAGGGGGGCGGCGGCTACACCTTC,CASSLAPLGQGGGGYTF
TRBD2,NA,TRBV11-2,TRBJ2-5,TGTGCCAGCAGAAAAGTGAGCGGGAGTCTTGGCGAGACCCAGTACTTC,CASRKVSGSLGETQYF
TRBD1,few,TRBV30,TRBJ1-5,TGTGCCTGGAGTACCAGGGGGGGACAGCCCCAGCATTTT,CAWSTRGGQPQHF
NA,NA,TRBV7-3,TRBJ2-1,TGTGCCAGCAGCCCGGCCAGGAGCGCGAGTGAGCAGTTCTTC,CASSPARSASEQFF
NA,NA,TRBV9,TRBJ2-1,TGTGCCAGCAGCGTAGCTGGCGGGACCTCCTACAATGAGCAGTTCTTC,CASSVAGGTSYNEQFF
TRBD2,NA,TRBV11-3,TRBJ2-1,TGTGCCAGCAGCACCCTGGGAACTAGCGCGACCATAGGTGGTGAGCAGTTCTTC,CASSTLGTSATIGGEQFF
NA,NA,TRBV18,TRBJ2-1,TGTGCCAGCTCACCCCGGGACCGGGCCTACAATGAGCAGTTCTTC,CASSPRDRAYNEQFF
TRBD2,NA,TRBV5-1,TRBJ2-5,TGCGCCAGCAGCTCCGCTCTAGCGGGAGGGCCGGAGACCCAGTACTTC,CASSSALAGGPETQYF
NA,NA,TRBV27,TRBJ1-2,TGTGCCAGCAGTCCCAGGGAAGGCCTTTATGGCTACACCTTC,CASSPREGLYGYTF
TRBD2,NA,TRBV18,TRBJ2-2,TGTGCCAGCTCGGGGATGAGCGGGATGGAGTTGACCGGGGAGCTGTTTTTT,CASSGMSGMELTGELFF
NA,NA,TRBV28,TRBJ2-1,TGTGCCAGCAGTTCCCGACCGAACGGGCACAATGAGCAGTTCTTC,CASSSRPNGHNEQFF
TRBD1,NA,TRBV6-5,TRBJ2-3,TGTGCCAGCAGTTACAACGGACAGGGGGCAGTAAATACGCAGTATTTT,CASSYNGQGAVNTQYF
TRBD1,NA,TRBV5-1,TRBJ2-5,TGCGCCAGCAGCTTACAGGGGGCAGGGGAGACCCAGTACTTC,CASSLQGAGETQYF
NA,NA,TRBV11-1,TRBJ2-5,TGTGCCAGCAGCCAGAACGGACAGTTTCAGTACTTC,CASSQNGQFQYF
NA,once,TRBV5-1,TRBJ2-7,TGCGCCAGCAGCTTTCGGGAAGCGAGCAACTACGAGCAGTACTTC,CASSFREASNYEQYF
TRBD2,NA,TRBV6-5,TRBJ2-3,TGTGCCAGCAGACTTAGCGGGGAGAGCACAGATACGCAGTATTTT,CASRLSGESTDTQYF
TRBD2,NA,TRBV5-1,TRBJ2-7,TGCGCCAGCATGTGGGGGACTAGCGTCTCCTACGAGCAGTACTTC,CASMWGTSVSYEQYF
NA,NA,TRBV30,TRBJ1-1,TGTGCCTGGAGTGTACAGTCGGTGAACACTGAAGCTTTCTTT,CAWSVQSVNTEAFF
TRBD1,NA,TRBV29-1,TRBJ1-1,TGCAGCGTCGAAAGGACAGGGGGCACTGAAGCTTTCTTT,CSVERTGGTEAFF
NA,once,TRBV28,TRBJ2-7,TGTGCCAGCAGTTCTACGGATCAGAGACTGGGCGAGCAGTACTTC,CASSSTDQRLGEQYF
NA,NA,TRBV2,TRBJ2-7,TGTGCCAGCAACCGGGGCCCGAGGAACGAGCAGTACTTC,CASNRGPRNEQYF
NA,NA,TRBV4-1,TRBJ2-3,TGCGCCAGCAGCCGCCAGGGAGCGGTTGCAGATACGCAGTATTTT,CASSRQGAVADTQYF
NA,NA,TRBV5-6,TRBJ1-1,TGTGCCAGCAGCGGCGCCGGGACGATAGGCACTGAAGCTTTCTTT,CASSGAGTIGTEAFF
TRBD2,NA,TRBV5-8,TRBJ2-7,TGTGCCAGCAGCTTGAGGGCCGGGCTAGCGGGAGGGGGCGGCTACGAGCAGTACTTC,CASSLRAGLAGGGGYEQYF